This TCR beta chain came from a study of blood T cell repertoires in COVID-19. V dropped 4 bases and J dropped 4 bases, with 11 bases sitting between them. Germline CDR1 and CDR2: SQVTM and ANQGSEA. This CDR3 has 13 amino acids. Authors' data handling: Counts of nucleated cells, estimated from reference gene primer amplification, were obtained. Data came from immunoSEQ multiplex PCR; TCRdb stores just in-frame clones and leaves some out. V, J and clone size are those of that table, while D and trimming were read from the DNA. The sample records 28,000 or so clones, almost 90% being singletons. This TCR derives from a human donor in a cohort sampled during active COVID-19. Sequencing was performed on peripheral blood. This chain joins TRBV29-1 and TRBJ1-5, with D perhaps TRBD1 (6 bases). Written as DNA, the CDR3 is TGCAGCGTTGGAGGGAGGGGGAATCAGCCCCAGCATTTT. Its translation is CSVGGRGNQPQHF.